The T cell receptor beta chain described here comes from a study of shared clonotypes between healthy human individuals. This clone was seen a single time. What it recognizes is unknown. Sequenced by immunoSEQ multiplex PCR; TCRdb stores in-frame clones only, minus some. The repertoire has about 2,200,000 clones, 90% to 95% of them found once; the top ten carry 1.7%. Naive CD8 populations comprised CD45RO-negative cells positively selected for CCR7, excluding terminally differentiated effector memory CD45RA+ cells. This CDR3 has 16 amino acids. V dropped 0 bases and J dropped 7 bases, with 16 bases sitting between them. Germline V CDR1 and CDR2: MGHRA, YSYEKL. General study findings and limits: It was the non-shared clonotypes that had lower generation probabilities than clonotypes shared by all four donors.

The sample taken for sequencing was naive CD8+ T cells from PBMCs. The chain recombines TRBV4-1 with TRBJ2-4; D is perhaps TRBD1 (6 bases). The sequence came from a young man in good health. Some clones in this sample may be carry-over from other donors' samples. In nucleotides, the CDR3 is TGCGCCAGCAGCCAAGATGTCCAACAGAGGGGGAACATTCAGTACTTC. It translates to CASSQDVQQRGNIQYF.